This T cell receptor beta chain derives from a study of blood T cell repertoires in COVID-19. The wider study: The United States, Italy and Spain were the sources of the acute and convalescent COVID-19 samples.

Under the authors' procedure: Amplifying reference gene primers gave estimates of nucleated cell counts. Sequencing used immunoSEQ multiplex PCR; TCRdb keeps in-frame clones, though not all of them. Clonal size and the V and J genes are those of that table, whereas D and trimming came from the DNA. The repertoire has roughly 150,000 clones, roughly 86% of them found once; the top ten carry less than 3%. Germline loops: CDR1 MDHEN, CDR2 SYDVKM. This CDR3 contains 14 residues. With V trimmed by 5 bases and J by 0 bases, 3 bases remained unmatched. The Seattle patients joined while their infection was active and were tracked longitudinally afterward.

This chain uses TRBV28 with TRBJ2-7; 8 bases line up with TRBD1. This TCR derives from a woman of 80 years or more with COVID-19, enrolled during active disease. The sample taken for sequencing was peripheral blood. The CDR3 region has the DNA TGTGCCAGCAGTCCAACAGGGGGCTCCTACGAGCAGTACTTC. Protein sequence: CASSPTGGSYEQYF.